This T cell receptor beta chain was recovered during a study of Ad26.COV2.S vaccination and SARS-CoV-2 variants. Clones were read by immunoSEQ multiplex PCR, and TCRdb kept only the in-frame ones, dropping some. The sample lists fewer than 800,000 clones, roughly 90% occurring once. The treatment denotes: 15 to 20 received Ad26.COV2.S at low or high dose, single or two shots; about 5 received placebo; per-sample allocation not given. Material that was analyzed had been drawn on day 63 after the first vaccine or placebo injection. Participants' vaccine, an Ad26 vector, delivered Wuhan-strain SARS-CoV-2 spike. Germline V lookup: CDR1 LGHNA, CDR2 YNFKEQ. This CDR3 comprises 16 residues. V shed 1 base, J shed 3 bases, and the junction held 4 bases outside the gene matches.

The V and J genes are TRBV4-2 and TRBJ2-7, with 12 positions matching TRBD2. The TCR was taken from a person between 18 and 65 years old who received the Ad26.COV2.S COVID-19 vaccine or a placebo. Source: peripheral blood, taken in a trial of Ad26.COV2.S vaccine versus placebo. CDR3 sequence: CASSQGLAGESYEQYF. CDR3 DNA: TGTGCCAGCAGCCAAGGACTAGCGGGGGAGAGCTACGAGCAGTACTTC.